This T cell receptor beta chain was captured by sequencing in a study of human T cells and chemical hapten exposure. Study-level points and caveats: Clustering by CDR3 similarity yielded significantly more large clusters from expanded TCRs than controls.

The CDR3 totals 15 residues. Losses at the gene ends were 0 bases for V and 3 bases for J; bases not matched to a gene: 2. Germline CDR1 and CDR2: SGDLS and YYNGEE. Sample time point: patch test 2, 6 weeks after DPC sensitization. As for treatment: therapeutic diphenylcyclopropenone sensitization with weekly scalp DPC. From the RACE reads, TCRdb called clonotypes with MiXCR, one entry per CDR3 protein. The sample carries about 100,000 distinct CDR3 sequences, over 9.5% recorded once. On this clonotype: What it binds is not known.

This chain joins TRBV9 and TRBJ1-4; 7 positions agree with TRBD1. Sequenced material: whole blood, taken in connection with sensitization to the hapten diphenylcyclopropenone (DPC). The TCR comes from a woman between 40 and 50 years old with alopecia areata. Some clones in this sample may be carry-over from other donors' samples. CDR3 protein: CASSVAGGANEKLFF. The CDR3 DNA reads as TGTGCCAGCAGCGTAGCAGGGGGAGCTAATGAAAAACTGTTTTTT.